This passage covers 10 T cell receptor beta chains from one sample sequenced in a study of blood T cells in healthy people across ages. A second roughly 7 to 11 cycle PCR used barcoded and J-beta primers. MiXCR, applied by TCRdb to the 5' RACE reads, yields one record per CDR3 protein. The sample lists 800,000 to 950,000 distinct CDR3 sequences, 29% occurring once. The same data also went into a second study, on T cells of mothers and their children.

The material sequenced was blood. The receptors stem from a woman aged 40 to 55 in good health.

This clonotype was recorded many times. This chain uses TRBV4-1 with TRBJ1-2, with D tentatively TRBD1 (6 bases). CDR1 MGHRA and CDR2 YSYEKL come from the germline V gene. The CDR3 runs to 15 residues. Trimming left V 0 bases short and J 2 bases short, with 10 bases between. CDR3 coding DNA: TGCGCCAGCAGCCAAGAGGCAGGGGAAAACTATGGCTACACCTTC. It codes for CASSQEAGENYGYTF.

The chain has TRBV6-2 or TRBV6-3 and TRBJ2-1; D call uncertain. Germline V CDR1 and CDR2: MNHEY, SVGEGT. V was clipped by 10 bases and J by 6 bases, with 7 bases between them. The CDR3 loop spans 10 amino acids. The CDR3 reads CATGCNEQFF. The CDR3 coding sequence is TGTGCCACGGGCTGCAATGAGCAGTTCTTC.

This clonotype was observed once. At one end, the junction sequence differs from germline, possibly due to a read error. The V call is TRBV3-1, the J call TRBJ2-2, with a weak D call TRBD1 (6 bases). The CDR3 covers 15 residues. Germline V gene data show CDR1 as LGHDT and CDR2 as YNNKEL (reference sequence). The CDR3 nucleotides are TGTGCCAGCGCCAGAGGGGGTTCCCGCACCGGGGAGCGGTTTTTT. It translates to CASARGGSRTGERFF.

In this sample, this clonotype turned up a few times. This sequence joins TRBV28 and TRBJ2-5; D uncertain. Near its end, the DNA agrees better with TRBJ2-7, so the J call may be wrong. Per the germline V gene, CDR1 is MDHEN and CDR2 is SYDVKM. CDR3 length equals 13 residues. Here the CDR3 DNA reads TGTGCCAGCAGACTTGACACCTGGGACGAGCAGTACTTC. Residues: CASRLDTWDEQYF.

On this clonotype itself: A clone one base away is much larger, so this may be a read error. V is TRBV4-1 and J is TRBJ2-1; the D is unclear. Germline CDR1 MGHRA, CDR2 YSYEKL. The CDR3 is 14 amino acids. The DNA for the CDR3 is TGCGCCAGCAGCCAAGATATCTACGGCAATGAGCGGTTCTTC. Residues: CASSQDIYGNERFF.

This chain connects TRBV6-6 to TRBJ1-6, with 7 positions matching TRBD1. The V and J ends lost 6 bases and 6 bases, in that order; junction bases with no gene match: 8. The V gene's germline CDR1 is MNHNY and CDR2 SVGAGI (reference sequence). The CDR3 contains 15 residues. The CDR3 loop reads CASRPTGQFNSPLHF. Here the CDR3 DNA reads TGTGCCAGCAGGCCAACGGGACAGTTTAATTCACCCCTCCACTTT.

This clonotype has more than one count but fewer than ten. The chain couples TRBV12-3 or TRBV12-4 to TRBJ2-3; tentatively, D is TRBD1 or TRBD2 (5 bases each). The CDR3 runs to 14 residues. V was trimmed by 3 bases and J by 6 bases, leaving 13 bases between them. The CDR3 loop is CASSFQGDRDTQYF. DNA for the CDR3: TGTGCCAGCAGTTTTCAGGGAGATCGCGATACGCAGTATTTT.

V usage is TRBV20-1 and J usage is TRBJ1-5; no clear D gene. V lost 3 bases and J lost 11, with 8 bases in between. Germline CDR1 is DFQATT and CDR2 is SNEGSKA (reference sequence). The CDR3 is 10 amino acids. CDR3 loop: CSASSGAQHF. DNA for the CDR3: TGCAGTGCTAGTAGTGGGGCCCAGCATTTT.

The sample holds many counts of this clonotype. J is TRBJ2-6 and V is TRBV28; 9 bases are shared with TRBD1. Looked up from germline, CDR1 is MDHEN and CDR2 is SYDVKM. The V segment lost 3 bases and the J segment 2 bases; nucleotides outside the gene matches: 11. This CDR3 region has 19 residues. CDR3 sequence (DNA): TGTGCCAGCAGTTTCTCAAGAGGGACAGGGTTCCCTGGGGCCAACGTCCTGACTTTC. This codes for CASSFSRGTGFPGANVLTF.

This rearrangement joins TRBV20-1 to TRBJ2-7, with D hard to call. The CDR3 totals 12 residues. V dropped 7 bases and J dropped 0 bases, with 10 bases sitting between them. CDR1 DFQATT and CDR2 SNEGSKA come from the germline V gene (reference sequence). CDR3 nucleotide sequence: TGCAGTGTCTACACGGGCTCCTACGAGCAGTACTTC. The encoded protein is CSVYTGSYEQYF.